This T cell receptor (beta chain) was obtained from a study of blood T cell repertoires in COVID-19. Study information: PBMCs, B-cell-depleted T cells, or T cells provided the cDNA or gDNA that made up the material.

Trimming stripped 5 bases from V and 3 bases from J, with 17 bases between. The CDR3 loop spans 15 amino acids. The germline CDR1 and CDR2 sequences are SGHTA and FQGNSA. As originally analysed: Counts of nucleated cells, estimated from reference gene primer amplification, were obtained. Profiling relied on immunoSEQ multiplex PCR, and the TCRdb table lists in-frame clones only, not all of them. That table is the source of V, J and clone size, and D and trimming were worked out from the DNA. The data hold over 25,000 clones, with roughly 85% observed a single time. This clone has a single count. The TCR sequence derives from a man older than 75 with active COVID-19. J is TRBJ2-7 and V is TRBV7-2; tentatively, D is TRBD2 (6 bases). The sample taken for sequencing was peripheral blood. CDR3 protein: CASSKRLVGRYEQYF. As DNA, the CDR3 is TGTGCCAGCAGCAAAAGACTAGTAGGTCGCTACGAGCAGTACTTC.